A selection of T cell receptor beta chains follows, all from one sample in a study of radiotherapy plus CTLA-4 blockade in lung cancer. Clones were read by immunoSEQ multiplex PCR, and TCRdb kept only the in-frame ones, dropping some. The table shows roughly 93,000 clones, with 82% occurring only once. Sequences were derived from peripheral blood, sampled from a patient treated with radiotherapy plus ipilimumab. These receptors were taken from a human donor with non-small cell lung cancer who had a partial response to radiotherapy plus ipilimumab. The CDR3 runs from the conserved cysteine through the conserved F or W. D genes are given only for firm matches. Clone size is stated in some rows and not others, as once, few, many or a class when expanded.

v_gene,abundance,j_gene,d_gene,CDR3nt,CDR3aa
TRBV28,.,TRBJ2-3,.,TGTGCCAGCAGTCCCCCCGAGGCCATGACAGATACGCAGTATTTT,CASSPPEAMTDTQYF
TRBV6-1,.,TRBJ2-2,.,TGTGCCAGCAGAGCAACAGGTTATTTCGCCGGGGAGCTGTTTTTT,CASRATGYFAGELFF
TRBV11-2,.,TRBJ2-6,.,TGTGCCAGCAGCCAGATGGGGGGAGGGGGAGCTGGGGCCAACGTCCTGACTTTC,CASSQMGGGGAGANVLTF
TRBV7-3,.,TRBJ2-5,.,TGTGCCAGCAGCTCTGTCGGGGAGACCCAGTACTTC,CASSSVGETQYF
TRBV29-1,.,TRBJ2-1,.,TGCAGCGCTGATCGAGGCTTGAGCTCCTACAATGAGCAGTTCTTC,CSADRGLSSYNEQFF
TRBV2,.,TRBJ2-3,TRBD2,TGTGCCAGCAAGGCGGGAGGGCCTACAGATACGCAGTATTTT,CASKAGGPTDTQYF
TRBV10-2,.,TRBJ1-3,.,TGCGCCAGCAGTGAGTCATGGCTTGCCTCTGGAAACACCATATATTTT,CASSESWLASGNTIYF
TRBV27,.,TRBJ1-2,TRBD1,TGTGCCAGCAGTAGAAGACAGGGGGCTCAGGGCTACACCTTC,CASSRRQGAQGYTF
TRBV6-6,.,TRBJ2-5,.,TGTGCCGGCAGTTATACGGGACACAGGACGGGGGAGACCCAGTACTTC,CAGSYTGHRTGETQYF
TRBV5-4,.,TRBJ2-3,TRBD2,TGTGCCAGCAGCTCCCGTTCCAGCGGGAGTTTGATAGATACGCAGTATTTT,CASSSRSSGSLIDTQYF
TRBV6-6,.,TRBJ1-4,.,TGTGCCAGCAGCCATGGACAGACTGGAAAACTGTTTTTT,CASSHGQTGKLFF
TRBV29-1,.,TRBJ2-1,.,TGCAGCGTTGAACGCGGTCTAGGAGGCGATGAGCAGTTCTTC,CSVERGLGGDEQFF
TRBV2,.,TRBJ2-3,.,TGTGCCAGCGGGCGGGGAGAAGATACGCAGTATTTT,CASGRGEDTQYF
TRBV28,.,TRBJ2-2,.,TGTGCCAGCAGGGGAGCGGCTCCGAACACCGGGGAGCTGTTTTTT,CASRGAAPNTGELFF
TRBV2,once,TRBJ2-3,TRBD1,TGTGCCAGCACCCGGGACAGGGATGATACGCAGTATTTT,CASTRDRDDTQYF
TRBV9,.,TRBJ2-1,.,TGTGCCAGCAGCGCCCCCTTGGGGGGAGTAGGCTACAATGAGCAGTTCTTC,CASSAPLGGVGYNEQFF
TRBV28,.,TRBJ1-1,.,TGTGCCAGCAGCCTACGCGACTCTGAAGCTTTCTTT,CASSLRDSEAFF
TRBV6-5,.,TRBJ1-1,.,TGTGCCAGCAGCCTCTCTTCTCCCGGTGAAGCTTTCTTT,CASSLSSPGEAFF
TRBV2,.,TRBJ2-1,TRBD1,TGTGCCAGCAGTGTCGACAGGGGGAATGAGCAGTTCTTC,CASSVDRGNEQFF
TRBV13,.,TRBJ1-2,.,TGTGCCAGCAGCTTCTTCCACTCCCGGGACACCCCCTATGGCTACACCTTC,CASSFFHSRDTPYGYTF
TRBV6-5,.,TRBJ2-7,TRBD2,TGTGCCAGCAGTCAGGGACTAGCGGGACTCTACGAGCAGTACTTC,CASSQGLAGLYEQYF
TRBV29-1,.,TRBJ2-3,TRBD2,TGCAGCGCTATACAATCCTTAGCGGGAATCACAGATACGCAGTATTTT,CSAIQSLAGITDTQYF
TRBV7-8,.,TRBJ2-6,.,TGTGCCAGCAGCTTAAAGCCTTCCTCTGGGGCCAACGTCCTGACTTTC,CASSLKPSSGANVLTF
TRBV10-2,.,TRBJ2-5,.,TGCGCCAGCAGTTTAAACAGACAAGAGACCCAGTACTTC,CASSLNRQETQYF
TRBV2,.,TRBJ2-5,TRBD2,TGTGCCAGCGGAGCTAGCGGGTACCAAGAGACCCAGTACTTC,CASGASGYQETQYF
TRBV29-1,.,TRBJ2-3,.,TGCAGCGTTGGGGCGGGAAGCACAGATACGCAGTATTTT,CSVGAGSTDTQYF
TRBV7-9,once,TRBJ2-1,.,TGTGCCAGCAGCTTAGCCCCCGGGGTCAATGAGCAGTTCTTC,CASSLAPGVNEQFF
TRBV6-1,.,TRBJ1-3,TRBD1,TGTGCCAGCAGTGCGCAACAGGGGCTCTCCTCTGGAAACACCATATATTTT,CASSAQQGLSSGNTIYF
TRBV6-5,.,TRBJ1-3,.,TGTGCCAGCACCAAAAGGGGGATGGAGGACACCATATATTTT,CASTKRGMEDTIYF
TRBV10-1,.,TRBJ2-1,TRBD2,TGCGCCAGCAGTGATGGGACTAGCGTAAATGAGCAGTTCTTC,CASSDGTSVNEQFF
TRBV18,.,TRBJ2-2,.,TGTGCCAGCACGACCGGGGACACCGGGGAGCTGTTTTTT,CASTTGDTGELFF
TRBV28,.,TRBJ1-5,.,TGTGCCAGCAGTTCATATGCTGGCAGTCAGCCCCAGCATTTT,CASSSYAGSQPQHF
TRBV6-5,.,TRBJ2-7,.,TGTGCCAGCACGCGGTCGGCTTCCTACGAGCAGTACTTC,CASTRSASYEQYF
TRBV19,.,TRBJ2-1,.,TGTGCCAGTAGTATAGACAGGGGTTCAGGTGAGCAGTTCTTC,CASSIDRGSGEQFF
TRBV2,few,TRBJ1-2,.,TGTGCCAGCAGTGTCGGGGGGACCACGAACTATGGCTACACCTTC,CASSVGGTTNYGYTF
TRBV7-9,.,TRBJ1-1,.,TGTGCCAGCAGCCGGATACAGGGGAACACTGAAGCTTTCTTT,CASSRIQGNTEAFF
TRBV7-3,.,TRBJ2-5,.,TGTGCCAGCAGCCCAAATACAGGGAACGGGGAGACCCAGTACTTC,CASSPNTGNGETQYF
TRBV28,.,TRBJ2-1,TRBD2,TGTGCCAGCAGCCCCCGCCGGGACTACTCCTACAATGAGCAGTTCTTC,CASSPRRDYSYNEQFF
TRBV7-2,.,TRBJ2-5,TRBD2,TGTGCCAGCAGCCGTCGGACTAGCGGGATAAAAGAGACCCAGTACTTC,CASSRRTSGIKETQYF
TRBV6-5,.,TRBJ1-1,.,TGTGCCAGCAGTCCCTCCTGGACAGCGAACACTGAAGCTTTCTTT,CASSPSWTANTEAFF
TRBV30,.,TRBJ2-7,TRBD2,TGTGCCTGGACCCCCCTCCTAGCGGGAGTTAGTGAGCAGCACTTC,CAWTPLLAGVSEQHF
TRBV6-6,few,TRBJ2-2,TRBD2,TGTGCCAGCCGCCCGGGGCGGGGGGGGGCCGGGGAGCTGTTTTTT,CASRPGRGGAGELFF